The 11 T cell receptor beta chains listed next were all sequenced from one sample in a study of shared T cell receptors in the human thymus. Sequencing used immunoSEQ multiplex PCR; TCRdb keeps in-frame clones, though not all of them. The sample yields around 68,000 clones, nearly 95% seen once. The sample was thymocytes. The receptors stem from a human donor.

This chain uses TRBV4-3 with TRBJ1-2; a possible D gene is TRBD1 (5 bases). In germline, CDR1 is LGHNA, CDR2 YSLEER. V was trimmed by 7 bases and J by 6 bases, leaving 18 bases between them. This CDR3 has 14 amino acids. This chain's CDR3 is CASTPGGGADGYTF. CDR3 coding DNA: TGCGCCAGCACCCCGGGTGGAGGGGCTGATGGCTACACCTTC.

This clone occurred a few times. This sequence joins TRBV9 and TRBJ1-6, with 8 nucleotides matching TRBD1. V dropped 4 bases and J dropped 8; count of bases not matched to a gene: 5. CDR1 is SGDLS and CDR2 is YYNGEE in the germline V gene. The CDR3 length is 14 residues. CDR3 nucleotide sequence: TGTGCCAGCAGCAGGGTACAGGGGGATTCACCCCTCCACTTT. It is translated as CASSRVQGDSPLHF.

The chain couples TRBV10-3 to TRBJ2-7, with D perhaps TRBD2 (7 bases). CDR1 and CDR2 (germline): ENHRY, SYGVKD. This CDR3 spans 15 amino acids. Trimming removed 7 bases at V and 4 bases at J, with 20 bases between. The CDR3 region is CAITTQRGAKYEQYF. In nucleotides, the CDR3 is TGTGCCATCACCACACAACGGGGGGCTAAATACGAGCAGTACTTC.

The genes are TRBV27 and TRBJ1-4, with D tentatively TRBD1 (5 bases). Per germline, CDR1 MNHEY and CDR2 SMNVEV (reference sequence). The CDR3 runs 14 residues. The V end lost 3 bases, the J end lost 8 bases, and 13 bases lay between the germline ends. The CDR3 nucleotides are TGTGCCAGCAGTTTTTGGGGCGGCGGGGAAAAACTGTTTTTT. Its translation: CASSFWGGGEKLFF.

The CDR3 nucleotides are TGTGCCAGCACCGGACAGGGGGCCGCCTACGAGCAGTACTTC. Amino acid sequence: CASTGQGAAYEQYF. J is TRBJ2-7 and V is TRBV7-9; TRBD1 agrees at 11 bases. The CDR3 consists of 14 residues. With 7 bases clipped from V and 2 bases from J, the junction kept 4 bases outside the gene matches. CDR1 SEHNR and CDR2 FQNEAQ come from the germline V gene (reference sequence). Looking up the rest from reference TRBV7-9 and TRBJ2-7 gives the full variable domain: DTGVSQNPRHKITKRGQNVTFRCDPISEHNRLYWYRQTLGQGPEFLTYFQNEAQLEKSRLLSDRFSAERPKGSFSTLEIQRTEQGDSAMYLCASTGQGAAYEQYFGPGTRLTVT.

The genes are TRBV7-3 and TRBJ2-2; no clear D. Germline V gives CDR1 SGHTA, CDR2 FQGTGA. The CDR3 contains 12 residues. V was cut by 3 bases and J by 4 bases, with 3 bases left in between. CDR3 nucleotides: TGTGCCAGCAGCTTCAGCACCGGGGAGCTGTTTTTT. Translation gives CASSFSTGELFF.

This chain joins TRBV7-9 and TRBJ2-1; TRBD2 matches at 7 bases. The CDR3 covers 15 residues. With 5 bases clipped from V and 7 bases from J, the junction kept 11 bases outside the gene matches. The germline V gene encodes CDR1 SEHNR and CDR2 FQNEAQ (reference sequence). Here the CDR3 DNA reads TGTGCCAGCAGCCGGGGGGAGGCGGTCCTGAATGAGCAGTTCTTC. Translation gives CASSRGEAVLNEQFF.

The chain carries TRBV19 and TRBJ2-3; D is undetermined. CDR1 is LNHDA, CDR2 SQIVND, per germline (reference sequence). This CDR3 spans 14 amino acids. Deletions cut 8 bases from V and 0 bases from J, with 12 bases between. DNA for the CDR3: TGTGCCAGTTGTAAAAGAGTGAGCACAGATACGCAGTATTTT. Translated: CASCKRVSTDTQYF. The full variable domain, with the rest looked up from reference TRBV19 and TRBJ2-3, is DGGITQSPKYLFRKEGQNVTLSCEQNLNHDAMYWYRQDPGQGLRLIYYSQIVNDFQKGDIAEGYSVSREKKESFPLTVTSAQKNPTAFYLCASCKRVSTDTQYFGPGTRLTVL.

The gene calls are TRBV28 and TRBJ2-5, with D possibly being TRBD2 (7 bases). Trimming removed 7 bases from V and 4 bases from J, with 28 bases in between. The CDR3 has 18 residues. Germline V CDR1 and CDR2: MDHEN, SYDVKM. The CDR3 nucleotides read TGTGCCAGCACCTTCAAGGATGAGAGGGGGGGGCCGGGAGAGACCCAGTACTTC. Translation: CASTFKDERGGPGETQYF.

For the CDR3, the DNA is TGTGCCAGCAGAAACCGGGACAGGGGATCCTACGAGCAGTACTTC. It specifies CASRNRDRGSYEQYF. The chain links TRBV27 to TRBJ2-7; 10 bases match TRBD1. CDR1 and CDR2 from the germline V gene are MNHEY and SMNVEV (reference sequence). The CDR3 totals 15 residues. J gave up 1 base and V 6 bases, and 6 bases lay outside the gene matches.

The V and J genes are TRBV11-2 and TRBJ1-4; maybe TRBD1 (5 bases). The V and J ends lost 5 bases and 3 bases respectively, with 10 bases between them. The CDR3 totals 14 residues. The germline V gene encodes CDR1 SGHAT and CDR2 FQNNGV. CDR3 DNA: TGTGCCAGCAGCAGTCCGGGGGCTAATGAAAAACTGTTTTTT. Translating gives CASSSPGANEKLFF.